The present T cell receptor beta chain was sequenced within a study of T cell responses to AZD1222 COVID-19 vaccine. The assay was immunoSEQ multiplex PCR, and TCRdb's table has in-frame clones only and misses some. The sample records 150,000 to 190,000 clones, about 85% being singletons. Germline V CDR1 and CDR2: LGHNA, YNFKEQ. This CDR3 has 16 residues. V lost 6 bases, J lost 1 base, and 7 bases stayed unmatched. The study's findings and limits: An increase in Spike-specific TCR breadth and depth was observed after two AZD1222 doses.

Turning to this clone: Its antigen remains unknown.

The chain joins TRBV4-2 to TRBJ2-2, with 8 bases identical to TRBD2. This TCR was recovered from an adult who had recovered from COVID-19. Sequences were derived from peripheral blood, sampled after recovery from COVID-19. This CDR3 is CASRLDTSGNTGELFF. CDR3 coding DNA: TGTGCCAGCAGACTTGATACTAGCGGGAACACCGGGGAGCTGTTTTTT.